The rows below give T cell receptor beta chains drawn from one sample of a study of blood T cell repertoires in COVID-19. Using immunoSEQ multiplex PCR, the repertoire was profiled, and TCRdb retains in-frame clones only, with some absent. The sample contains about 160,000 clones, approximately 80% of which appear only once. Material for sequencing was peripheral blood. Every receptor here comes from a woman at least 80 years old with acute or convalescent COVID-19. The CDR3 runs from the conserved cysteine through the conserved F or W. A D gene is named only where the DNA matches it firmly. Clone size is not always given. Where it is, it says once, few, many or a class for expanded clones.

j_call d_call clone_size v_call cdr3_aa cdr3_nt
TRBJ2-2 TRBD2 - TRBV7-3 CASSSQAGLNTGELFF TGTGCCAGCAGCTCACAAGCGGGACTAAACACCGGGGAGCTGTTTTTT
TRBJ1-1 - - TRBV6-5 CASTGQNTEAFF TGTGCCAGCACAGGGCAGAACACTGAAGCTTTCTTT
TRBJ2-7 TRBD1 - TRBV7-9 CASSPLDRPTEQYF TGTGCCAGCAGCCCTCTGGACAGGCCCACCGAGCAGTACTTC
TRBJ2-1 - - TRBV10-1 CASSGGSGPYNEQFF TGCGCCAGCAGCGGGGGTAGCGGCCCCTACAATGAGCAGTTCTTC
TRBJ2-3 TRBD2 - TRBV2 CASIASGTDTQYF TGTGCCAGCATAGCTAGCGGGACAGATACGCAGTATTTT
TRBJ2-2 TRBD2 - TRBV2 CASSDRLATGELFF TGTGCCAGCAGTGACCGACTAGCCACCGGGGAGCTGTTTTTT
TRBJ2-7 TRBD1 - TRBV5-1 CASSLVPYDRVASEQYF TGCGCCAGCAGCTTGGTCCCCTACGACAGGGTTGCGTCCGAGCAGTACTTC
TRBJ1-2 - - TRBV7-2 CASSSAGNYGYTF TGTGCCAGCAGCTCTGCGGGGAACTATGGCTACACCTTC
TRBJ1-3 TRBD1 - TRBV19 CASARDSSGNTIYF TGTGCCAGTGCCCGGGACAGCTCTGGAAACACCATATATTTT
TRBJ2-2 - - TRBV5-8 CASSLVPAPNTGELFF TGTGCCAGCAGCTTGGTGCCAGCGCCGAACACCGGGGAGCTGTTTTTT
TRBJ1-4 TRBD1 - TRBV5-6 CASSLTGVNEKLFF TGTGCCAGCAGCCTGACAGGGGTTAATGAAAAACTGTTTTTT
TRBJ2-7 TRBD1 - TRBV28 CASSLPGTGGEQYF TGTGCCAGCAGTTTACCCGGGACAGGGGGCGAGCAGTACTTC
TRBJ2-7 TRBD2 once TRBV6-5 CASSYSASGAYEQYF TGTGCCAGCAGTTACTCCGCTAGCGGAGCCTACGAGCAGTACTTC
TRBJ1-3 TRBD1 - TRBV30 CAWRAPGQGAGNTIYF TGTGCCTGGAGAGCCCCGGGACAGGGAGCTGGAAACACCATATATTTT
TRBJ1-2 TRBD1 - TRBV5-1 CASSTQTGASNYGYTF TGCGCCAGCAGCACGCAGACAGGGGCTTCTAACTATGGCTACACCTTC
TRBJ2-7 TRBD1 - TRBV7-9 CASSPPTGGLYEQYF TGTGCCAGCAGCCCTCCGACAGGGGGGTTGTACGAGCAGTACTTC